These 14 T cell receptor beta chains originate from one sample sequenced in a study of T cells in Graves' hyperthyroidism and ophthalmopathy (dated by TCRdb to the late 2010s). Preparation of the library involved multiplex PCR. Data came from an Illumina HiSeq 2000. Amplification of TCR beta CDR3 regions was carried out from RNA transcripts. For the first round of RT-PCR on the TCR CDR3, the HTBI primer set was used together with the Qiagen OneStep RT-PCR kit. The public reads were reanalyzed by TCRdb: fastp trimming at Q25, MiXCR alignment, in-frame beta chains only. Rows merge per CDR3 protein into single entries with the most common DNA and genes. The sample contains hundreds of thousands of distinct CDR3 sequences, 38% of them found a single time. Of the sample, about 8.9% falls within the top ten clones. The sequencing sample was made of blood. The receptors were sampled from a man between 18 and 29 years old with Graves' hyperthyroidism.

This clonotype was seen only once. The rearrangement joins TRBV10-3 to TRBJ2-7; D remains ambiguous. The V gene's germline CDR1 is ENHRY and CDR2 SYGVKD. Deletions cut 10 bases from V and 2 bases from J, with 9 bases between. This CDR3 is built from 11 residues. The CDR3 nucleotides read TGTGCCAGCGAATCCCCCTACGAGCAGTACTTC. It encodes CASESPYEQYF.

This clonotype was counted at least ten times. The chain employs TRBV4-1 and TRBJ1-5, with D perhaps TRBD1 (5 bases). Germline V gene sequence: CDR1 MGHRA, CDR2 YSYEKL. This CDR3 has 13 amino acids. The V gene lost 1 base and the J gene lost 4 bases, with 5 bases spanning the gap. CDR3 region: CASSQGQNQPQHF. CDR3 DNA sequence: TGCGCCAGCAGCCAAGGACAGAATCAGCCCCAGCATTTT.

Only a few counts were recorded for this clonotype. The rearrangement joins TRBV20-1 to TRBJ1-1; TRBD1 matches 7 bases. Germline CDR1 DFQATT, CDR2 SNEGSKA (reference sequence). The V segment lost 2 bases and the J segment 4 bases; nucleotides outside the gene matches: 10. The CDR3 sequence is 15 residues long. The CDR3 nucleotides read TGCAGTGCTAGAACAGGGACAGCCGGAGTCACTGAAGCTTTCTTT. It is translated as CSARTGTAGVTEAFF.

Note on this clonotype: This may stem from a read error, because a much larger clone lies one nucleotide away. No conserved phenylalanine or tryptophan is present at the end of the CDR3, so a read error is the likely explanation. The rearrangement uses TRBV7-9 and TRBJ2-7; D remains ambiguous. This CDR3 spans 13 amino acids. V was trimmed by 5 bases and J by 4 bases, leaving 12 bases between them. Germline CDR1 reads SEHNR; CDR2 reads FQNEAQ (reference sequence). CDR3 loop: CASSDTAGYEQYL. The CDR3, as DNA: TGTGCCAGCAGCGACACTGCCGGATACGAGCAGTACCTC.

The rearrangement links TRBV5-6 to TRBJ2-6; 8 positions agree with TRBD1. The J segment lost 0 bases and the V segment lost 5 bases, leaving 13 bases of the junction unmatched. Germline V gene lookup returns CDR1 SGHDT and CDR2 YYEEEE. The CDR3 has 19 residues. The CDR3 region is CASSSLPGQETSGANVLTF. The CDR3 bases are TGTGCCAGCAGTTCACTTCCGGGACAGGAAACCTCTGGGGCCAACGTCCTGACTTTC.

The sample holds many counts of this clonotype. This chain uses TRBV9 with TRBJ2-7, with 9 bases fitting TRBD1. The CDR3 loop spans 15 amino acids. The germline V gene has CDR1 SGDLS and CDR2 YYNGEE. Germline trimming cut 0 bases from V and 5 bases from J; bases unmatched to any gene: 6. Written as DNA, the CDR3 is TGTGCCAGCAGCGTAGGGGACAGGGCTGTGAACGAGCAGTACTTC. Translated: CASSVGDRAVNEQYF.

The CDR3 reads CASSSDQGTYEQYF. The CDR3, as DNA: TGTGCCAGCAGCTCAGATCAGGGTACCTACGAGCAGTACTTC. The chain links TRBV7-9 to TRBJ2-7; D is possibly TRBD1 (5 bases). Trimming stripped 4 bases from V and 2 bases from J, with 12 bases between. CDR3 length equals 14 residues. The germline CDR1 and CDR2 sequences are SEHNR and FQNEAQ (reference sequence). Looking up the rest from reference TRBV7-9 and TRBJ2-7 gives the full variable domain: DTGVSQNPRHKITKRGQNVTFRCDPISEHNRLYWYRQTLGQGPEFLTYFQNEAQLEKSRLLSDRFSAERPKGSFSTLEIQRTEQGDSAMYLCASSSDQGTYEQYFGPGTRLTVT.

This clonotype was detected many times. CDR3 sequence (DNA): TGTGCCAGCGGCCAGGGCGACGAGACCCAGTACTTC. As protein: CASGQGDETQYF. J is TRBJ2-5 and V is TRBV7-9; tentative D call: TRBD1 (5 bases). CDR1 and CDR2 from the germline V gene are SEHNR and FQNEAQ (reference sequence). Trimming took 8 bases from V and 5 from J, leaving 12 bases between them. The CDR3 is 12 residues long.

The chain couples TRBV7-9 to TRBJ2-7; the D gene is possibly TRBD2 (6 bases). This CDR3 comprises 15 residues. V lost 4 bases, J lost 7 bases, and 20 bases lay in between. Germline V gene lookup returns CDR1 SEHNR and CDR2 FQNEAQ (reference sequence). CDR3: CASSSARSGPGEQYF. The CDR3 nucleotides read TGTGCCAGCAGCTCCGCAAGGAGCGGGCCTGGGGAGCAGTACTTC.

This clonotype was detected many times. This chain connects TRBV20-1 to TRBJ2-5; D is unclear. The CDR3 contains 12 residues. Trimming took off 7 bases at V and 0 bases at J, with 9 bases between the two ends. Germline assignment: CDR1 DFQATT and CDR2 SNEGSKA (reference sequence). The DNA of the CDR3 is TGCAGTGTGAACCCAAACCAAGAGACCCAGTACTTC. This sequence encodes CSVNPNQETQYF.

The CDR3 reads CASSLGTGTAVEKLFF. The DNA for the CDR3 is TGCGCCAGCAGCTTGGGTACCGGGACAGCAGTCGAAAAACTGTTTTTT. This sequence joins TRBV5-1 and TRBJ1-4; TRBD1 agrees at 7 bases. This CDR3 is built from 16 residues. Germline V gene lookup returns CDR1 SGHRS and CDR2 YFSETQ. The ends lost 0 bases at V and 8 bases at J; junction bases unmatched: 10.

The CDR3 protein is CASSLAPSVQGYGYTF. CDR3 DNA: TGTGCCAGCAGCTTAGCGCCTTCAGTCCAGGGGTATGGCTACACCTTC. V gene TRBV7-8 combines with J gene TRBJ1-2; D may be TRBD1 (6 bases). The CDR3 is made up of 16 amino acids. Looked up from germline, CDR1 is SGHVS and CDR2 is FQNEAQ. Trimming cost V 0 bases and J 5 bases, with 16 bases left between them.

A few counts support this clonotype. The rearrangement uses TRBV7-8 and TRBJ1-4; tentatively, D is TRBD1 (5 bases). This CDR3 is built from 16 residues. V gave up 0 bases and J gave up 8 bases, with 16 bases separating them. Germline CDR1 and CDR2: SGHVS and FQNEAQ. In DNA, the CDR3 is TGTGCCAGCAGCTTAGCACCTACCGGGGGAAGCGAAAAACTGTTTTTT. Encoded protein: CASSLAPTGGSEKLFF.

Only one count was recorded for this clonotype. V gene TRBV2 combines with J gene TRBJ2-7; 7 nucleotides match TRBD1. CDR1 and CDR2 (germline): SNHLY, FYNNEI. V was clipped by 6 bases and J by 2 bases; unmatched bases: 7. This CDR3 has 14 amino acids. This CDR3 reads CASSLDRPPYEQYF. The CDR3 nucleotides are TGTGCCAGCAGCTTGGACAGGCCGCCCTACGAGCAGTACTTC.